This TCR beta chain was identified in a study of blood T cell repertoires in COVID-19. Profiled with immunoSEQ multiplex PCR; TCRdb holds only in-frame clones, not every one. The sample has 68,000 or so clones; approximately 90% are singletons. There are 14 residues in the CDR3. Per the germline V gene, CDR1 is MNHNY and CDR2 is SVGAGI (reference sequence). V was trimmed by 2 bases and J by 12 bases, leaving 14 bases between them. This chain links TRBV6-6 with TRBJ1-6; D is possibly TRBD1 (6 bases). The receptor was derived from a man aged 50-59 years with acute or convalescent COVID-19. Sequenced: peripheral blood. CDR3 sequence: CASSYNEQGRPLHF. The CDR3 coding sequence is TGTGCCAGCAGTTACAACGAACAGGGCCGACCCCTCCACTTT.